This entry lists 3 T cell receptor beta chains sequenced from one sample in a study of shared clonotypes between healthy human individuals. It was CD45RO-negative cells, positively selected for CCR7, that made up naive CD8 cells, with terminally differentiated effector memory CD45RA+ cells excluded. The data were produced by immunoSEQ multiplex PCR, yet TCRdb's version contains in-frame clones alone and is incomplete. The data contain roughly 810,000 clones, around 96% of them singletons. What was sequenced was naive CD8+ T cells sorted from blood. These receptors were taken from a man in his thirties or forties in good health.

The chain joins TRBV15 to TRBJ2-7; 8 bases agree with TRBD1. V lost 5 bases and J lost 1; bases outside the gene matches: 7. This CDR3 is built from 15 residues. CDR1 LNHNV and CDR2 YYDKDF come from the germline V gene (reference sequence). This CDR3 reads CATSGIRTGSYEQYF. The CDR3 DNA reads TGTGCCACCAGCGGAATCCGGACAGGGTCCTACGAGCAGTACTTC.

The chain couples TRBV9 to TRBJ2-3, with D possibly called TRBD1 or TRBD2 (5 bases each). This CDR3 comprises 15 residues. V lost 6 bases to trimming and J lost 0 bases, with 14 bases between them. Per the germline V gene, CDR1 is SGDLS and CDR2 is YYNGEE. CDR3 DNA: TGTGCCAGCAACCGAGGGGATACTAGCACAGATACGCAGTATTTT. It codes for CASNRGDTSTDTQYF.

The J gene is TRBJ2-3, the V gene TRBV11-2; D may match TRBD1 or TRBD2 (5 bases each). Germline loops: CDR1 SGHAT, CDR2 FQNNGV. There are 13 residues in the CDR3. The V end was cut by 0 bases, the J end by 8 bases, with 9 bases between. DNA of the CDR3: TGTGCCAGCAGCTTAGATAGGGACGGTACGCAGTATTTT. Translating gives CASSLDRDGTQYF.